Below, one T cell receptor (beta chain) is given with its context. Its antigen is undetermined. This sample stems from a study of human versus mouse CDR3 diversity and MHC coevolution. The assay was immunoSEQ multiplex PCR, and TCRdb's table has in-frame clones only and misses some. The table shows roughly 80,000 clones, with around 93% occurring only once. General study findings and limits: Compared with mice, human CDR3s carried more deletions and insertions on average.

Germline CDR1 SGHNT, CDR2 YYREEE (reference sequence). Trimming pared 4 bases from V and 4 bases from J, leaving 14 bases between. The CDR3 has 14 amino acids. Sequenced input: naive CD4+ T cells from blood. Subset defined: CD45RO-negative CD62L-positive naive CD4 T cells. The V and J genes are TRBV5-4 and TRBJ1-2; TRBD1 might be the D (5 bases). The clonotype originates from a person aged 25 to 75 in good health. Written as DNA, the CDR3 is TGTGCCAGCAGCGCCATGGCAGGGCCCTATGGCTACACCTTC. Translated: CASSAMAGPYGYTF.